The rows below give T cell receptor beta chains drawn from one sample of a study of cytomegalovirus exposure and HLA in healthy donors. Profiled with immunoSEQ multiplex PCR; TCRdb holds only in-frame clones, not every one. The table shows under 200,000 clones, with about 79% occurring only once. Sequenced sample: PBMCs. These receptors were taken from a man aged 50-59 years in good health and CMV-seropositive. The CDR3 runs from the conserved cysteine through the conserved F or W. A D gene is named only where the DNA matches it firmly. Clone size is not always given. Where it is, it says once, few, many or a class for expanded clones.

j_call	v_call	d_call	clone_size	cdr3_aa	cdr3_nt
TRBJ1-1	TRBV14	-	-	CASSQEARGVIWGAFF	TGTGCCAGCAGCCAAGAGGCCAGGGGAGTCATTTGGGGGGCTTTCTTT
TRBJ1-2	TRBV29-1	-	-	CSVDGQGTKGYTF	TGCAGCGTTGATGGTCAGGGGACGAAAGGCTACACCTTC
TRBJ2-1	TRBV7-9	-	once	CASSQTASDSSYNEQFF	TGTGCCAGCAGCCAGACGGCTAGCGATAGCTCCTACAATGAGCAGTTCTTC
TRBJ1-3	TRBV5-1	-	-	CASSSSGNSGNTIYF	TGCGCCAGCAGCTCCTCAGGAAACTCTGGAAACACCATATATTTT
TRBJ1-3	TRBV25-1	-	-	CASRSSGNTIYF	TGTGCCAGCAGGAGCTCTGGAAACACCATATATTTT
TRBJ2-1	TRBV5-5	TRBD1	-	CASSISGTGVNEQFF	TGTGCCAGCAGCATATCCGGGACAGGGGTCAATGAGCAGTTCTTC
TRBJ2-2	TRBV5-1	-	-	CASSLVSGAGELFF	TGCGCCAGCAGCTTGGTATCGGGAGCCGGGGAGCTGTTTTTT
TRBJ2-1	TRBV5-4	TRBD2	-	CASSSGTSSYNEQFF	TGTGCCAGCAGCTCCGGGACTAGCTCCTACAATGAGCAGTTCTTC
TRBJ2-7	TRBV7-9	-	-	CASSFDAGQSSYEQYF	TGTGCCAGCAGCTTCGATGCCGGACAGAGCTCCTACGAGCAGTACTTC
TRBJ1-1	TRBV7-8	-	-	CASRTIQENTEAFF	TGTGCCAGCAGGACCATCCAGGAGAACACTGAAGCTTTCTTT
TRBJ2-7	TRBV6-6	-	-	CASSLPGQQTYEQYF	TGTGCCAGCAGTTTACCGGGACAACAGACCTACGAGCAGTACTTC
TRBJ2-7	TRBV19	TRBD1	-	CASNPGTGRGFYEQYF	TGTGCCAGTAATCCTGGGACAGGACGGGGTTTCTACGAGCAGTACTTC
TRBJ1-1	TRBV16	-	-	CASSSRVGSTEAFF	TGTGCCAGCAGCTCCCGCGTAGGGAGCACTGAAGCTTTCTTT
TRBJ1-1	TRBV5-6	TRBD1	once	CASSLHRGGTEAFF	TGTGCCAGCAGCCTTCACAGGGGTGGTACTGAAGCTTTCTTT
TRBJ2-1	TRBV15	-	-	CATRRGMSEQFF	TGTGCCACCCGCCGGGGTATGAGTGAGCAGTTCTTC
TRBJ1-1	TRBV6-5	-	-	CASNQYTDTEAFF	TGTGCCAGCAACCAGTACACAGATACTGAAGCTTTCTTT
TRBJ2-5	TRBV19	TRBD2	-	CASQLAGFATQYF	TGTGCAAGTCAACTAGCGGGTTTTGCGACCCAGTACTTC
TRBJ2-5	TRBV7-8	-	-	CASSLGTSHYQETQYF	TGTGCCAGCAGCTTAGGTACTAGCCATTACCAAGAGACCCAGTACTTC
TRBJ2-7	TRBV5-1	-	-	CASSLGSGDYEQYF	TGCGCCAGCAGCTTGGGCTCAGGGGACTACGAGCAGTACTTC
TRBJ1-2	TRBV10-2	TRBD1	-	CASSEDRAYDYGYTF	TGCGCCAGCAGTGAGGACAGGGCATACGACTATGGCTACACCTTC
TRBJ1-2	TRBV10-3	-	few	CAISEGGDGGYTF	TGTGCCATCAGTGAAGGGGGGGACGGTGGCTACACCTTC
TRBJ2-1	TRBV11-1	TRBD2	-	CASSLRTSGSNEQFF	TGTGCCAGCAGCCTTCGGACTAGCGGGAGTAATGAGCAGTTCTTC
TRBJ2-2	TRBV5-1	-	-	CASSLGGPTGELFF	TGCGCCAGCAGCTTGGGGGGGCCCACCGGGGAGCTGTTTTTT
TRBJ1-1	TRBV7-8	-	-	CASSLVAGVNTEAFF	TGTGCCAGCAGCTTAGTTGCAGGGGTGAACACTGAAGCTTTCTTT
TRBJ2-1	TRBV7-2	-	-	CASSLERLSANEQFF	TGTGCCAGCAGCTTAGAGCGGCTATCGGCCAATGAGCAGTTCTTC
TRBJ2-1	TRBV10-3	-	-	CAISESVSASYNEQFF	TGTGCCATCAGTGAGTCCGTTAGTGCCTCCTACAATGAGCAGTTCTTC
TRBJ2-5	TRBV5-1	TRBD2	-	CASSLGISGDETQYF	TGCGCCAGCAGCTTGGGTATTAGCGGGGATGAGACCCAGTACTTC
TRBJ2-4	TRBV6-6	TRBD1	-	CASSLGQGNIQYF	TGTGCCAGCAGTTTGGGACAGGGGAACATTCAGTACTTC
TRBJ2-5	TRBV6-1	-	-	CASTTGRHPRETQYF	TGTGCCAGTACCACAGGGCGACATCCCCGAGAGACCCAGTACTTC